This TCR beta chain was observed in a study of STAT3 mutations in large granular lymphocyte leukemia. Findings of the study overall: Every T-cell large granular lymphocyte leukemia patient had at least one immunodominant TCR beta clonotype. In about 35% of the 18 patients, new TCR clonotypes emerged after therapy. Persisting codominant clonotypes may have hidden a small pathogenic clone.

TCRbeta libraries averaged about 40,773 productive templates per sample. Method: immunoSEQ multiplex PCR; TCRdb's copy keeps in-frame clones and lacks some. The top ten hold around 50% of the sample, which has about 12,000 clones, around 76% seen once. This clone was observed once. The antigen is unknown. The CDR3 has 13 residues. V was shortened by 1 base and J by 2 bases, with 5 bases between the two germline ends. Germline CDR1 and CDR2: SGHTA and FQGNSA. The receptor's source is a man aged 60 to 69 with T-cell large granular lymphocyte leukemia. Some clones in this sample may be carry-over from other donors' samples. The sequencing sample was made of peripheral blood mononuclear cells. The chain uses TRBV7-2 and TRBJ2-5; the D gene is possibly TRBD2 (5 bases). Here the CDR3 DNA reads TGTGCCAGCAGCTTAGGCGGGCAAGAGACCCAGTACTTC. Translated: CASSLGGQETQYF.